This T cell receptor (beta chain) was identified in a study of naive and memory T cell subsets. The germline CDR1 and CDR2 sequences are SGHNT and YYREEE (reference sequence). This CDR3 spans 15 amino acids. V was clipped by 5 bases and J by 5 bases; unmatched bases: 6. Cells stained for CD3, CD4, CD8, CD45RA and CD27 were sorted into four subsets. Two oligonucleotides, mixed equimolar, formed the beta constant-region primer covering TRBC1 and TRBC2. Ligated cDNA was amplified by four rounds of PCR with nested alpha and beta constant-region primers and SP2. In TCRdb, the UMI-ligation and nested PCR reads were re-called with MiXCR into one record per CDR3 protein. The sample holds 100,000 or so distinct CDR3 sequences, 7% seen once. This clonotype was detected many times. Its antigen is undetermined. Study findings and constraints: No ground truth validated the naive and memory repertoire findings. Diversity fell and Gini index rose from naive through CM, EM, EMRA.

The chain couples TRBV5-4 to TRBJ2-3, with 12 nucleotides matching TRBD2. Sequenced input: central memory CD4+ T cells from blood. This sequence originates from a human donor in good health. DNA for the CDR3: TGTGCCAGCAGAACGACTAGCGGGGGACTAGATACGCAGTATTTT. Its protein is CASRTTSGGLDTQYF.